This entry lists 27 T cell receptor beta chains sequenced from one sample in a study of OX40 agonist ivuxolimab in advanced cancers. Method: immunoSEQ multiplex PCR; TCRdb's copy keeps in-frame clones and lacks some. The sample carries some 44,000 clones, around 88% recorded once. This sample comprised CD4+ or CD8+ T cells sorted from blood, obtained in a trial of the OX40 agonist ivuxolimab. These receptors all come from an adult with an advanced solid tumor such as melanoma, head and neck, liver or kidney cancer.

The chain couples TRBV11-2 to TRBJ2-3; 12 bases are a match to TRBD1. Per the germline V gene, CDR1 is SGHAT and CDR2 is FQNNGV. The junction had 4 bases not matched to a gene; V was cut back by 1 base and J by 5 bases. The CDR3 is made up of 16 amino acids. CDR3: CASSLAGTGGKDTQYF. Here the CDR3 DNA reads TGTGCCAGCAGCTTAGCCGGGACAGGGGGCAAAGATACGCAGTATTTT.

This clone occurred a few times. V usage is TRBV9 and J usage is TRBJ2-2; 8 bases fit TRBD1. CDR1 and CDR2 (germline): SGDLS, YYNGEE. This CDR3 contains 14 residues. V dropped 3 bases and J dropped 9; count of bases not matched to a gene: 7. DNA of the CDR3: TGTGCCAGCAGCGCCCGGACAGGGCGGCGGGAGCTGTTTTTT. Encoded protein: CASSARTGRRELFF.

The chain recombines TRBV7-2 with TRBJ2-1; TRBD1 might be the D (6 bases). Deletions cut 5 bases from V and 4 bases from J, with 15 bases between. Looked up from germline, CDR1 is SGHTA and CDR2 is FQGNSA. The CDR3 is 15 residues long. The CDR3 DNA reads as TGTGCCAGCAGCCTCTTGGGGCAGGGGTACAATGAGCAGTTCTTC. It specifies CASSLLGQGYNEQFF.

This clone has just a few counts. V and J are TRBV18 and TRBJ1-5; maybe TRBD1 (5 bases). Per the germline V gene, CDR1 is KGHSH and CDR2 is LQKENI. V lost 2 bases and J lost 6, with 11 bases in between. CDR3 length: 14 residues. CDR3 coding DNA: TGTGCCAGCTCACCAATACAGGTAACTCAGCCCCAGCATTTT. Residues: CASSPIQVTQPQHF.

The chain employs TRBV6-4 and TRBJ1-1; D possibly corresponds to TRBD1 (5 bases). Between the trimmed V and J ends, which lost 4 bases and 5 bases, there was a span of 14 bases. Germline assignment: CDR1 MRHNA and CDR2 SNTAGT. This CDR3 contains 14 residues. The CDR3 region has the DNA TGTGCCAGCAGTGCCTGGGGGGAAACTACTGAAGCTTTCTTT. It encodes CASSAWGETTEAFF.

DNA of the CDR3: TGTGCCAGCAGCTATCAGGGGGGCTCCTACGAGCAGTACTTC. Its translation: CASSYQGGSYEQYF. The chain combines TRBV11-2 with TRBJ2-7, with D possibly TRBD1 on 7 matching bases. The CDR3 contains 14 residues. The V gene lost 4 bases and the J gene lost 0 bases, with 10 bases spanning the gap. Germline lookup yields CDR1 SGHAT and CDR2 FQNNGV.

The chain is built from TRBV7-3 and TRBJ2-1, with D unresolved. Germline V gene lookup returns CDR1 SGHTA and CDR2 FQGTGA. This CDR3 comprises 16 residues. V gave up 2 bases and J gave up 6 bases, with 17 bases separating them. The CDR3: CASSLGAARILNEQFF. The CDR3, as DNA: TGTGCCAGCAGCTTAGGTGCGGCTAGAATTCTCAATGAGCAGTTCTTC.

The V gene is TRBV29-1, the J gene TRBJ2-1; D is undetermined. This CDR3 has 12 residues. Looked up from germline, CDR1 is SQVTM and CDR2 is ANQGSEA. V dropped 6 bases and J dropped 5 bases, with 11 bases sitting between them. The CDR3 spells CSVRLLNNEQFF. Written as DNA, the CDR3 is TGCAGCGTACGATTACTCAACAATGAGCAGTTCTTC.

The chain combines TRBV2 with TRBJ1-2, with 8 bases aligning to TRBD1. Germline loops: CDR1 SNHLY, CDR2 FYNNEI. The V gene end was trimmed by 6 bases and the J gene end by 8 bases; junction bases not matched to a gene: 5. The CDR3 has 12 amino acids. The CDR3 loop is CASSRTGQGYTF. The CDR3 nucleotides read TGTGCCAGCAGCCGGACAGGGCAAGGCTACACCTTC.

This clone was seen a few times. V usage is TRBV9 and J usage is TRBJ2-5, with 10 bases matching TRBD2. The CDR3 sequence is 17 residues long. The V gene end was trimmed by 0 bases and the J gene end by 5 bases; junction bases not matched to a gene: 10. Per the germline V gene, CDR1 is SGDLS and CDR2 is YYNGEE. Here the CDR3 reads CASSVVGSGGPGETQYF. CDR3 coding DNA: TGTGCCAGCAGCGTAGTCGGTAGCGGGGGGCCGGGGGAGACCCAGTACTTC.

The chain employs TRBV18 and TRBJ2-7, with D perhaps TRBD1 (5 bases). Germline CDR1 and CDR2: KGHSH and LQKENI. The CDR3 has 13 residues. Trimming took off 5 bases at V and 2 bases at J, with 10 bases between the two ends. The CDR3, as DNA: TGTGCCAGCTCAGCCACGACAGCCTACGAGCAGTACTTC. It specifies CASSATTAYEQYF.

This clone was counted once. This chain links TRBV18 with TRBJ1-2; D call uncertain. V shed 6 bases and J shed 7 bases, with 18 bases lying between them. The CDR3 has 14 residues. Germline loops: CDR1 KGHSH, CDR2 LQKENI. The CDR3 region has the DNA TGTGCCAGCTCGTCTACAGACACCAAAGTTGGCTACACCTTC. Protein sequence: CASSSTDTKVGYTF. The full variable domain, in which reference TRBV18 and TRBJ1-2 provide the parts outside the CDR3, is NAGVMQNPRHLVRRRGQEARLRCSPMKGHSHVYWYRQLPEEGLKFMVYLQKENIIDESGMPKERFSAEFPKEGPSILRIQQVVRGDSAAYFCASSSTDTKVGYTFGSGTRLTVV.

The chain links TRBV2 to TRBJ2-1, with 8 nucleotides matching TRBD2. Germline loops: CDR1 SNHLY, CDR2 FYNNEI. This CDR3 spans 15 amino acids. J was trimmed by 4 bases and V by 5 bases; bases with no gene match: 7. CDR3 sequence reads: CASSSLPGGYNEQFF. The DNA for the CDR3 is TGTGCCAGCAGTTCCCTTCCGGGAGGGTACAATGAGCAGTTCTTC.

This rearrangement joins TRBV5-4 to TRBJ2-6; D not certain. The CDR3 covers 15 residues. Looked up from germline, CDR1 is SGHNT and CDR2 is YYREEE (reference sequence). Trimming stripped 1 base from V and 2 bases from J, with 7 bases between. The CDR3 spells CASSLPKAGANVLTF. The CDR3 nucleotides are TGTGCCAGCAGCTTGCCTAAGGCTGGGGCCAACGTCCTGACTTTC. Complete variable domain (other parts from reference TRBV5-4 and TRBJ2-6): ETGVTQSPTHLIKTRGQQVTLRCSSQSGHNTVSWYQQALGQGPQFIFQYYREEENGRGNFPPRFSGLQFPNYSSELNVNALELDDSALYLCASSLPKAGANVLTFGAGSRLTVL.

The genes are TRBV5-8 and TRBJ1-3; possible D gene TRBD1, 6 bases. CDR1 is SGHTS, CDR2 YDEGEE, per germline. V was pared by 5 bases and J by 0 bases, with 12 bases between. This CDR3 region has 15 residues. CDR3 sequence reads: CASRPLQGSGNTIYF. The CDR3 DNA is TGTGCCAGCAGACCACTACAGGGCTCTGGAAACACCATATATTTT.

This clone was seen a single time. This chain connects TRBV18 to TRBJ1-2; possibly TRBD1 for D (5 bases). Trimming removed 6 bases at V and 2 bases at J, with 13 bases between. This CDR3 contains 14 residues. Germline CDR1 reads KGHSH; CDR2 reads LQKENI. The chain's CDR3 is CASSPDTKNYGYTF. For the CDR3, the DNA is TGTGCCAGCTCGCCGGACACGAAGAACTATGGCTACACCTTC.

The V call is TRBV19, the J call TRBJ2-3; possibly TRBD1 for D (6 bases). Trimming stripped 3 bases from V and 0 bases from J, with 19 bases between. This CDR3 spans 18 amino acids. Germline CDR1 LNHDA, CDR2 SQIVND (reference sequence). CDR3 amino acids: CASSIQGSNAPSTDTQYF. The CDR3 coding sequence is TGTGCCAGTAGTATCCAGGGGAGCAATGCGCCTAGCACAGATACGCAGTATTTT. The full variable domain, in which reference TRBV19 and TRBJ2-3 provide the parts outside the CDR3, is DGGITQSPKYLFRKEGQNVTLSCEQNLNHDAMYWYRQDPGQGLRLIYYSQIVNDFQKGDIAEGYSVSREKKESFPLTVTSAQKNPTAFYLCASSIQGSNAPSTDTQYFGPGTRLTVL.

The rearrangement links TRBV6-5 to TRBJ1-5; D ambiguous. Trimming removed 0 bases from V and 0 bases from J, with 6 bases in between. Looked up from germline, CDR1 is MNHEY and CDR2 is SVGAGI. The CDR3 loop spans 15 amino acids. CDR3: CASSYSVNSNQPQHF. As DNA, the CDR3 is TGTGCCAGCAGTTACTCAGTAAATAGCAATCAGCCCCAGCATTTT.

V usage is TRBV19 and J usage is TRBJ2-2, with TRBD2 as a possible D gene (5 bases). Between the trimmed V and J ends, which lost 11 bases and 6 bases, there was a span of 13 bases. Germline assignment: CDR1 LNHDA and CDR2 SQIVND (reference sequence). The CDR3 covers 12 residues. The CDR3 sequence: CASKRGSGELFF. The CDR3 DNA follows: TGTGCCTCGAAACGGGGATCCGGGGAGCTGTTTTTT.

This chain links TRBV19 with TRBJ1-5, with TRBD1 matching over 10 bases. Germline assignment: CDR1 LNHDA and CDR2 SQIVND (reference sequence). V was clipped by 0 bases and J by 4 bases; unmatched bases: 3. This CDR3 contains 16 residues. CDR3 sequence: CASSIDRGQGNQPQHF. The CDR3 nucleotides read TGTGCCAGTAGTATAGATAGGGGACAGGGGAATCAGCCCCAGCATTTT.

The J gene is TRBJ2-5, the V gene TRBV18; TRBD1 matches at 8 bases. V shed 5 bases, J shed 4 bases, and the junction held 9 bases outside the gene matches. The CDR3 is 15 residues long. CDR1 and CDR2 (germline): KGHSH, LQKENI. For the CDR3, the DNA is TGTGCCAGCTCAAAAGACAGGGGATCGGGAGAGACCCAGTACTTC. Amino acid sequence: CASSKDRGSGETQYF.

The chain combines TRBV19 with TRBJ2-1; a weak D match, TRBD2 (6 bases). Germline CDR1 and CDR2: LNHDA and SQIVND (reference sequence). Trimming cost V 4 bases and J 1 base, with 20 bases left between them. This CDR3 has 18 residues. CDR3 sequence reads: CASSRRLAGPSSYNEQFF. CDR3 DNA sequence: TGTGCCAGTAGTAGGAGGCTCGCGGGACCTAGTTCCTACAATGAGCAGTTCTTC.

The DNA for the CDR3 is TGCGCCAGCAGCCAAGACCTTTCGACGTACGAGCAGTACTTC. This gives the protein CASSQDLSTYEQYF. The chain recombines TRBV4-1 with TRBJ2-7; D remains ambiguous. Looked up from germline, CDR1 is MGHRA and CDR2 is YSYEKL. V was cut by 0 bases and J by 4 bases, with 10 bases left in between. The CDR3 has 14 amino acids.

A few counts support this clone. The chain links TRBV6-4 to TRBJ2-1, with 10 bases matching TRBD2. Trimming removed 5 bases from V and 4 bases from J; junction bases left unmatched: 5. CDR3 length: 15 residues. Germline loops: CDR1 MRHNA, CDR2 SNTAGT. The CDR3 sequence is CASSPSGGRYNEQFF. The DNA for the CDR3 is TGTGCCAGCAGTCCTAGCGGGGGCAGATACAATGAGCAGTTCTTC.

This clone has just one count. This chain joins TRBV28 and TRBJ1-1; D possibly corresponds to TRBD1 (6 bases). The CDR3 contains 10 residues. V lost 10 bases to trimming and J lost 10 bases, with 13 bases between them. CDR1 and CDR2 (germline): MDHEN, SYDVKM. CDR3 sequence: CATIQGRAFF. CDR3 in DNA: TGTGCCACTATACAGGGTCGAGCTTTCTTT.

The gene calls are TRBV30 and TRBJ1-1; weak D call: TRBD1 (5 bases). The V end was cut by 2 bases, the J end by 1 base, with 8 bases between. CDR3 length: 13 residues. Per the germline V gene, CDR1 is GTSNPN and CDR2 is SVGIG (reference sequence). The CDR3, as DNA: TGTGCCTGGAGTAGAGGGGCGAACACTGAAGCTTTCTTT. Translating it yields CAWSRGANTEAFF.

The chain employs TRBV7-8 and TRBJ1-3, with D maybe TRBD1 (5 bases). Trimming took off 8 bases at V and 1 base at J, with 6 bases between the two ends. CDR3 length equals 12 residues. Germline CDR1 reads SGHVS; CDR2 reads FQNEAQ. The CDR3 spells CASGGSGNTIYF. The CDR3 DNA reads as TGTGCCAGCGGGGGTTCTGGAAACACCATATATTTT.